The 23 T cell receptor beta chains below all came from one sample that was sequenced in a study of beta chain features in type 1 diabetes. Study conclusions and caveats: The study found moderately but significantly shorter TCRB CDR3s in all four CD4+ subsets of Type 1 diabetes patients.

Sequencing targeted expressed TCRB transcripts, as all isolated RNA had been reverse transcribed. Profiled with immunoSEQ multiplex PCR; TCRdb holds only in-frame clones, not every one. The repertoire holds 150,000 to 200,000 clones, with roughly 8% as singletons. No antigen has been assigned to these receptors. Material: central memory CD4+ T cells from blood. The source is a young woman with type 1 diabetes.

This clone appeared a few times. The V and J genes are TRBV18 and TRBJ2-5, with 12 bases matching TRBD1. The CDR3 covers 16 residues. Germline V CDR1 and CDR2: KGHSH, LQKENI. J lost 5 bases, V lost 2 bases, and 6 bases had no gene match. The CDR3 DNA is TGTGCCAGCTCACCAGGGACAGGGGGCACATTGGAGACCCAGTACTTC. This codes for CASSPGTGGTLETQYF. The whole variable domain, remainder taken from reference TRBV18 and TRBJ2-5, is NAGVMQNPRHLVRRRGQEARLRCSPMKGHSHVYWYRQLPEEGLKFMVYLQKENIIDESGMPKERFSAEFPKEGPSILRIQQVVRGDSAAYFCASSPGTGGTLETQYFGPGTRLLVL.

The chain recombines TRBV29-1 with TRBJ2-2, with no clear D. The length of the CDR3 is 12 residues. Per germline, CDR1 SQVTM and CDR2 ANQGSEA. V was shortened by 0 bases and J by 5 bases, with 4 bases between the two germline ends. CDR3 coding DNA: TGCAGCGTTGAAGATCAGACCGGGGAGCTGTTTTTT. Amino acid sequence: CSVEDQTGELFF.

In this sample, this clone turned up a few times. The rearrangement links TRBV6-5 to TRBJ2-7; 8 positions agree with TRBD2. Germline trimming cut 7 bases from V and 8 bases from J; bases unmatched to any gene: 13. The CDR3 contains 14 residues. Germline V gives CDR1 MNHEY, CDR2 SVGAGI. The CDR3: CASTSSGMGAKQYF. CDR3 coding DNA: TGTGCCAGCACCAGTAGCGGGATGGGAGCCAAGCAGTACTTC.

This clone turned up a few times. The chain is built from TRBV19 and TRBJ2-5, with D possibly being TRBD1 or TRBD2 (5 bases each). This CDR3 region has 13 residues. V was shortened by 10 bases and J by 1 base, with 13 bases between the two germline ends. CDR1 is LNHDA and CDR2 is SQIVND in the germline V gene (reference sequence). CDR3 sequence (DNA): TGTGCCACTAGCTGGGGCAGCCAAGAGACCCAGTACTTC. It is translated as CATSWGSQETQYF.

This clone was found a few times. CDR3 coding DNA: TGCAGCGACGACGGGGGAACTAACTATGGCTACACCTTC. Translation gives CSDDGGTNYGYTF. The chain couples TRBV29-1 to TRBJ1-2; possible D gene TRBD1, 5 bases. Trimming stripped 7 bases from V and 0 bases from J, with 12 bases between. The CDR3 spans 13 residues. In germline, CDR1 is SQVTM, CDR2 ANQGSEA.

The chain recombines TRBV7-2 with TRBJ1-2, with unresolved D. Germline CDR1 SGHTA, CDR2 FQGNSA. The CDR3 covers 13 residues. The V end lost 1 base, the J end lost 7 bases, and 10 bases lay between the germline ends. Here the CDR3 reads CASSLDQSPGYTF. CDR3 coding DNA: TGTGCCAGCAGCTTAGATCAGTCCCCTGGCTACACCTTC.

The chain joins TRBV11-3 to TRBJ2-1, with TRBD1 as a possible D gene (6 bases). This CDR3 comprises 13 residues. Germline V gives CDR1 SGHNT, CDR2 YENEEA. Trimming pared 4 bases from V and 2 bases from J, leaving 6 bases between. CDR3 protein: CASSWGPYNEQFF. CDR3 in DNA: TGTGCCAGCAGCTGGGGGCCCTACAATGAGCAGTTCTTC.

The rearrangement uses TRBV19 and TRBJ1-1; TRBD1 agrees at 12 bases. Germline lookup yields CDR1 LNHDA and CDR2 SQIVND (reference sequence). The CDR3 is made up of 17 amino acids. Trimming cost V 3 bases and J 0 bases; bases outside gene matches: 5. CDR3 nucleotide sequence: TGTGCCAGTAGTATGGGGGACAGGGGGCTGATGAACACTGAAGCTTTCTTT. Protein product: CASSMGDRGLMNTEAFF. Using reference TRBV19 and TRBJ1-1 for the parts outside the CDR3, the full variable domain is DGGITQSPKYLFRKEGQNVTLSCEQNLNHDAMYWYRQDPGQGLRLIYYSQIVNDFQKGDIAEGYSVSREKKESFPLTVTSAQKNPTAFYLCASSMGDRGLMNTEAFFGQGTRLTVV.

This clone showed up just a few times. This chain uses TRBV7-2 with TRBJ1-2, with D maybe TRBD1 (6 bases). The CDR3 consists of 13 residues. CDR1 is SGHTA, CDR2 FQGNSA, per germline. Trimming removed 3 bases at V and 7 bases at J, with 12 bases between. This CDR3 reads CASSFDRLSGYTF. DNA of the CDR3: TGTGCCAGCAGCTTCGACAGGCTCTCTGGCTACACCTTC.

This clone was detected a few times. The identical CDR3 is also encoded by other nucleotide sequences in the sample. The chain recombines TRBV19 with TRBJ1-5, with 11 bases lining up with TRBD1. This CDR3 is built from 15 residues. The germline V gene has CDR1 LNHDA and CDR2 SQIVND (reference sequence). Trimming removed 4 bases from V and 5 bases from J; junction bases left unmatched: 4. CDR3: CASSTRTGGDQPQHF. CDR3 DNA sequence: TGTGCCAGTAGTACGAGGACAGGGGGCGATCAGCCCCAGCATTTT.

This clone was detected a few times. The rearrangement links TRBV28 to TRBJ2-7, with 10 bases lining up with TRBD2. In germline, CDR1 is MDHEN, CDR2 SYDVKM. The CDR3 sequence is 13 residues long. The ends lost 8 bases at V and 6 bases at J; junction bases unmatched: 7. This chain's CDR3 is CASEKREGSEQYF. The CDR3 bases are TGTGCCAGCGAAAAGCGGGAGGGTTCCGAGCAGTACTTC.

This clone was picked up a small number of times. The V gene is TRBV27, the J gene TRBJ1-1; 10 bases match TRBD1. V lost 5 bases to trimming and J lost 10 bases; unmatched junction nucleotides: 13. CDR1 is MNHEY and CDR2 is SMNVEV in the germline V gene (reference sequence). The CDR3 is 15 residues long. The CDR3 spells CASSPEDRGKMRAFF. The CDR3 DNA is TGTGCCAGCAGTCCCGAGGACAGGGGGAAGATGCGAGCTTTCTTT.

The gene calls are TRBV18 and TRBJ1-5; unclear D gene. Germline CDR1 and CDR2: KGHSH and LQKENI. Trimming left V 5 bases short and J 0 bases short, with 8 bases between. CDR3 size: 14 residues. The CDR3 nucleotides are TGTGCCAGCTCAGGAGATTATAGCAATCAGCCCCAGCATTTT. It yields the protein CASSGDYSNQPQHF.

This clone occurred a few times. The gene calls are TRBV7-2 and TRBJ2-7; perhaps TRBD2 as D (5 bases). Germline loops: CDR1 SGHTA, CDR2 FQGNSA. The CDR3 extends over 13 amino acids. Trimming stripped 4 bases from V and 6 bases from J, with 13 bases between. CDR3 in DNA: TGTGCCAGCAGCTCCTACCTAGAGGGCGAGCAGTACTTC. It encodes CASSSYLEGEQYF.

V gene TRBV5-6 combines with J gene TRBJ1-1, with TRBD1 as a possible D gene (5 bases). V lost 6 bases and J lost 6, with 18 bases in between. The CDR3 totals 14 residues. CDR1 SGHDT and CDR2 YYEEEE come from the germline V gene. The CDR3 is CASTMEGWRAEAFF. As DNA, the CDR3 is TGTGCCAGCACCATGGAGGGGTGGAGAGCTGAAGCTTTCTTT.

The table lists this clone with a few counts. In the same sample, other DNA sequences code for this CDR3. The rearrangement uses TRBV5-4 and TRBJ2-4, with a tentative D call TRBD1 (6 bases). Germline CDR1 is SGHNT and CDR2 is YYREEE (reference sequence). The CDR3 sequence is 14 residues long. Deletions cut 2 bases from V and 1 base from J, with 7 bases between. CDR3 protein: CASSFQGAKNIQYF. The DNA of the CDR3 is TGTGCCAGCAGCTTTCAGGGGGCCAAAAACATTCAGTACTTC. Using reference TRBV5-4 and TRBJ2-4 for the parts outside the CDR3, the full variable domain is ETGVTQSPTHLIKTRGQQVTLRCSSQSGHNTVSWYQQALGQGPQFIFQYYREEENGRGNFPPRFSGLQFPNYSSELNVNALELDDSALYLCASSFQGAKNIQYFGAGTRLSVL.

On this clone itself: The sample carries other DNA sequences with the same CDR3. V is TRBV27 and J is TRBJ2-5; 7 nucleotides align to TRBD1. Looked up from germline, CDR1 is MNHEY and CDR2 is SMNVEV (reference sequence). The J segment lost 4 bases and the V segment lost 4 bases, leaving 3 bases of the junction unmatched. CDR3 length: 13 residues. The CDR3, as DNA: TGTGCCAGCAGTTCAAGGGGGCGAGAGACCCAGTACTTC. Amino acid sequence: CASSSRGRETQYF.

The chain uses TRBV5-1 and TRBJ2-7, with 12 bases aligning to TRBD2. The CDR3 covers 17 residues. Per germline, CDR1 SGHRS and CDR2 YFSETQ. Trimming cost V 4 bases and J 1 base; bases outside gene matches: 9. The CDR3 sequence: CASSHRQGLAGSYEQYF. The DNA of the CDR3 is TGCGCCAGCAGCCACAGACAGGGACTAGCGGGTTCCTACGAGCAGTACTTC.

This clone was counted a few times. The gene calls are TRBV4-1 and TRBJ2-7; 7 positions match TRBD2. Losses at the gene ends were 0 bases for V and 6 bases for J; bases not matched to a gene: 14. Germline lookup yields CDR1 MGHRA and CDR2 YSYEKL. The CDR3 is made up of 17 amino acids. The CDR3: CASSQDSGGGSRAEQYF. The CDR3, as DNA: TGCGCCAGCAGCCAAGATTCGGGGGGAGGGTCTCGAGCCGAGCAGTACTTC.

The rearrangement links TRBV9 to TRBJ2-3; a weak D match, TRBD2 (5 bases). Germline CDR1 SGDLS, CDR2 YYNGEE. The length of the CDR3 is 14 residues. V shed 4 bases and J shed 4 bases, with 13 bases lying between them. CDR3 sequence reads: CASSSRRAPDTQYF. CDR3 nucleotides: TGTGCCAGCAGCTCCCGGCGGGCCCCAGATACGCAGTATTTT.

V usage is TRBV25-1 and J usage is TRBJ2-7; D is undetermined. Germline loops: CDR1 MGHDK, CDR2 SYGVNS. The CDR3 is made up of 12 amino acids. Between the trimmed V and J ends, which lost 1 base and 6 bases, there was a span of 7 bases. The CDR3: CASSESTAEQYF. The CDR3 nucleotides read TGTGCCAGCAGTGAATCCACAGCCGAGCAGTACTTC.

There are a few counts of this clone. This chain links TRBV5-4 with TRBJ1-2; 7 bases are a match to TRBD1. The CDR3 covers 14 residues. The germline gives CDR1 SGHNT, CDR2 YYREEE (reference sequence). The J segment lost 4 bases and the V segment lost 4 bases, leaving 7 bases of the junction unmatched. CDR3 residues: CASSPDWDSYGYTF. CDR3 nucleotides: TGTGCCAGCAGCCCGGATTGGGACAGCTATGGCTACACCTTC.

The V and J genes are TRBV7-2 and TRBJ1-2; D is unresolved. CDR3 length: 14 amino acids. The germline V and J ends were trimmed by 5 bases and 7 bases, with 17 bases remaining between them. CDR1 is SGHTA, CDR2 FQGNSA, per germline. The CDR3 DNA follows: TGTGCCAGCAGCCTAGGGCCCGCATATCGTGGCTACACCTTC. Amino acid sequence: CASSLGPAYRGYTF.